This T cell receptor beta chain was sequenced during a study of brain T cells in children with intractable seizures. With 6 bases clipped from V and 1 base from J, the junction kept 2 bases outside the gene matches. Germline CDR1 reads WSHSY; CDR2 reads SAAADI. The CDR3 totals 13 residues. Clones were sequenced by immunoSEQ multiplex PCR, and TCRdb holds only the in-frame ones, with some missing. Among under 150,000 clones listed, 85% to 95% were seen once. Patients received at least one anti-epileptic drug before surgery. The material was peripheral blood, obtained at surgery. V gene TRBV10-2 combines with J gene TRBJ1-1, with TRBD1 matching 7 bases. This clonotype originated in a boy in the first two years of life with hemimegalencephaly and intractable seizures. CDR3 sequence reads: CASRDRENTEAFF. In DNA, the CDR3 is TGCGCCAGCAGAGACAGGGAGAACACTGAAGCTTTCTTT.